This T cell receptor beta chain originates from a study of T cell responses to AZD1222 COVID-19 vaccine. This CDR3 contains 13 residues. Trimming took 5 bases from V and 6 from J; bases not matched to a gene: 5. The V gene's germline CDR1 is SGHRS and CDR2 YFSETQ. Recipients boosted at about 4 weeks or about 12 weeks are pooled. Sequenced by immunoSEQ multiplex PCR; TCRdb stores in-frame clones only, minus some. Of tens of thousands of clones listed, 90% are singletons. Sequenced here: peripheral blood, sampled 28 days after the second AZD1222 dose. The TCR originated in an adult who received the AZD1222 COVID-19 vaccine. The chain joins TRBV5-1 to TRBJ2-1; 7 bases are shared with TRBD1. CDR3 protein: CASRSTGVNEQFF. The CDR3 coding sequence is TGCGCCAGCAGAAGTACAGGGGTCAATGAGCAGTTCTTC.